This T cell receptor beta chain is from a study of T cells in Graves' hyperthyroidism and ophthalmopathy. Study-level points and caveats: Among thyroid clonotypes expanded above 0.001, most also appeared in blood.

Amplified TCR beta CDR3 regions derived from RNA transcripts. A first-round RT-PCR of the TCR CDR3 used the HTBI primer set. TCRdb recomputed calls from the multiplex PCR reads with MiXCR, one row per CDR3 protein. The sample holds a few hundred thousand distinct CDR3 sequences, roughly a sixth seen once. Note on this clonotype: Its antigen is undetermined. A read error may produce the germline difference seen at one junction end.

The CDR3 extends over 16 amino acids. CDR1 and CDR2 (germline): SNHLY, FYNNEI. Sequencing was performed on blood. The V call is TRBV2, the J call TRBJ2-6; 7 bases agree with TRBD1. The receptor was derived from a middle-aged woman with Graves' ophthalmopathy. CDR3 in DNA: TGTGCCAGCCAAGGCAGGGGGTTGACTGGGGCCAACGTCCTGGCTTTC. As protein: CASQGRGLTGANVLAF.